One sample yielded the 20 T cell receptor beta chains listed below, sequenced in a study of T cells after yellow fever vaccination. TCRdb re-derived calls from the 5' RACE reads in MiXCR, one entry per CDR3 protein. The sample yields about 45,000 distinct CDR3 sequences, roughly 7.1% seen once. The sample consisted of CD8+ T cells not binding an NS4B(214-222) dextramer, sorted from PBMCs, taken 45 days after the yellow fever booster vaccination. These receptors were taken from a man in his thirties or forties who received the YFV17D yellow fever vaccine.

This clonotype was recorded at least ten times. The rearrangement uses TRBV2 and TRBJ2-2, with a weak D call TRBD2 (5 bases). CDR3 length: 15 amino acids. Trimming left V 6 bases short and J 0 bases short, with 11 bases between. Germline CDR1 and CDR2: SNHLY and FYNNEI. The CDR3 region has the DNA TGTGCCAGCAGCGAACGGGAAACGAACACCGGGGAGCTGTTTTTT. Its translation: CASSERETNTGELFF.

This clonotype appeared many times. J is TRBJ2-1 and V is TRBV27; D not certain. There are 15 residues in the CDR3. Trimming removed 7 bases at V and 0 bases at J, with 13 bases between. Germline V lookup: CDR1 MNHEY, CDR2 SMNVEV (reference sequence). Here the CDR3 DNA reads TGTGCCAGCACCTATTCGTCCGACTCCTACAATGAGCAGTTCTTC. It is translated as CASTYSSDSYNEQFF.

This clonotype was counted at least ten times. The V and J genes are TRBV6-5 and TRBJ2-2; D gene uncertain. The germline V and J ends were trimmed by 7 bases and 6 bases, with 15 bases remaining between them. Germline V gene data show CDR1 as MNHEY and CDR2 as SVGAGI. CDR3 length: 14 amino acids. The CDR3 nucleotides are TGTGCCAGCACTCCGGACGGCCTGGCCGGGGAGCTGTTTTTT. Translation gives CASTPDGLAGELFF.

This clonotype was counted many times. The chain couples TRBV24-1 to TRBJ2-1; 8 bases are a match to TRBD2. V shed 4 bases, J shed 5 bases, and the junction held 3 bases outside the gene matches. In germline, CDR1 is KGHDR, CDR2 SFDVKD. The CDR3 extends over 14 amino acids. CDR3 protein: CATSDVLADNEQFF. CDR3 DNA sequence: TGTGCCACCAGTGACGTACTAGCGGACAATGAGCAGTTCTTC.

This clonotype was seen at least ten times. A junction end diverges from the germline sequence, so it may reflect a read error. V is TRBV7-2 and J is TRBJ2-3; maybe TRBD1 (5 bases). CDR3 length: 15 amino acids. The germline V gene has CDR1 SGHTA and CDR2 FQGNSA. The CDR3, as DNA: TGTGCCAGCAGCCCCCCAGCTTTGGGGCTAGATGCGCAGTATTTT. It encodes CASSPPALGLDAQYF.

This clonotype has just a few counts. The chain uses TRBV19 and TRBJ2-1; possible D gene TRBD1, 5 bases. The ends were cut back, 4 bases at V and 7 bases at J, with 8 bases in the middle. The CDR3 runs to 12 residues. CDR1 and CDR2 (germline): LNHDA, SQIVND (reference sequence). The CDR3 reads CASSKAGNEQFF. CDR3 sequence (DNA): TGTGCCAGTAGTAAGGCAGGGAATGAGCAGTTCTTC.

This clonotype was counted ten times or more. The chain has TRBV9 and TRBJ2-6, with D uncertain. Looked up from germline, CDR1 is SGDLS and CDR2 is YYNGEE. The length of the CDR3 is 16 residues. The V and J ends lost 0 bases and 0 bases respectively, with 7 bases between them. DNA of the CDR3: TGTGCCAGCAGCGTAGAGGGATCCTCTGGGGCCAACGTCCTGACTTTC. Protein sequence: CASSVEGSSGANVLTF.

V is TRBV10-2 and J is TRBJ2-5; tentatively, D is TRBD2 (5 bases). The CDR3 extends over 15 amino acids. Germline CDR1 WSHSY, CDR2 SAAADI. V was clipped by 6 bases and J by 1 base, with 15 bases between them. The DNA of the CDR3 is TGCGCCAGCAGGGGAAGCGGATACCTCCAAGAGACCCAGTACTTC. It encodes CASRGSGYLQETQYF.

This clonotype was counted ten times or more. The CDR3 sequence: CASSPPAGAHGYTF. In DNA form, the CDR3 reads TGTGCCAGCTCACCACCGGCCGGGGCCCATGGCTACACCTTC. This chain uses TRBV18 with TRBJ1-2, with a tentative D call TRBD1 (5 bases). Per germline, CDR1 KGHSH and CDR2 LQKENI. Trimming stripped 0 bases from V and 6 bases from J, with 11 bases between. The CDR3 runs 14 residues.

This clonotype was counted only a few times. The chain links TRBV12-3 or TRBV12-4 to TRBJ2-7; D assignment may be TRBD1 or TRBD2 (5 bases each). The CDR3 has 13 amino acids. Trimming removed 5 bases from V and 7 bases from J, with 15 bases in between. Here the CDR3 reads CASSPHPGPEQYF. DNA of the CDR3: TGTGCCAGCAGTCCACATCCGGGGCCGGAGCAGTACTTC.

The V call is TRBV5-4, the J call TRBJ1-1, with D unclear. The CDR3 is 13 residues long. In germline, CDR1 is SGHNT, CDR2 YYREEE (reference sequence). V lost 4 bases and J 3 bases, leaving 10 bases between the germline ends. The CDR3 region is CASSAFRDTEAFF. DNA for the CDR3: TGTGCCAGCAGCGCCTTCAGAGACACTGAAGCTTTCTTT.

This clonotype was counted ten times or more. The chain uses TRBV11-2 and TRBJ2-7; D unclear. The V gene lost 5 bases and the J gene lost 0 bases, with 14 bases spanning the gap. This CDR3 region has 15 residues. Germline lookup yields CDR1 SGHAT and CDR2 FQNNGV. CDR3 nucleotides: TGTGCCAGCAGCCCTCCGTTGCGTAGCTCCTACGAGCAGTACTTC. This codes for CASSPPLRSSYEQYF.

This clonotype is deemed medium-sized (0.01 to 0.1%). The chain combines TRBV6-5 with TRBJ2-3; 8 positions agree with TRBD1. The CDR3 has 18 amino acids. Germline V gene data show CDR1 as MNHEY and CDR2 as SVGAGI. The junction had 12 bases not matched to a gene; V was cut back by 0 bases and J by 4 bases. The CDR3 spells CASSYSGSIQGVSDTQYF. The CDR3 region has the DNA TGTGCCAGCAGTTACTCGGGGAGTATACAGGGGGTGTCAGATACGCAGTATTTT.

This clonotype came up many times. The chain recombines TRBV4-3 with TRBJ2-3; 9 nucleotides match TRBD1. This CDR3 contains 15 residues. Germline CDR1 and CDR2: LGHNA and YSLEER. V shed 3 bases, J shed 1 base, and the junction held 2 bases outside the gene matches. CDR3 coding DNA: TGCGCCAGCAGCCACAGACAGGGGGGCACAGATACGCAGTATTTT. This encodes CASSHRQGGTDTQYF.

This clonotype was observed many times. The chain joins TRBV20-1 to TRBJ2-7; the match to TRBD1 covers 12 bases. The germline CDR1 and CDR2 sequences are DFQATT and SNEGSKA (reference sequence). The CDR3 extends over 14 amino acids. The junction had 6 bases not matched to a gene; V was cut back by 4 bases and J by 5 bases. CDR3: CSAITGTGGHEQYF. The CDR3 nucleotides are TGCAGTGCTATAACCGGGACAGGGGGCCACGAGCAGTACTTC.

This clonotype has ten or more counts. The chain combines TRBV28 with TRBJ2-2, with 8 bases aligning to TRBD2. The CDR3 is 17 residues long. CDR1 and CDR2 (germline): MDHEN, SYDVKM. Trimming cost V 10 bases and J 1 base; bases outside gene matches: 14. The CDR3 bases are TGTGCCACCGAAACACCCTCGGGAGGGAGGAACACCGGGGAGCTGTTTTTT. Its protein product is CATETPSGGRNTGELFF.

This clonotype was detected many times. The genes are TRBV5-4 and TRBJ2-2; D is possibly TRBD2 (5 bases). Germline assignment: CDR1 SGHNT and CDR2 YYREEE (reference sequence). V shed 4 bases and J shed 8 bases, with 9 bases lying between them. This CDR3 comprises 12 residues. In DNA form, the CDR3 reads TGTGCCAGCAGCCCAGGAGGTGGGGAGCTGTTTTTT. Translation gives CASSPGGGELFF. Complete variable domain (other parts from reference TRBV5-4 and TRBJ2-2): ETGVTQSPTHLIKTRGQQVTLRCSSQSGHNTVSWYQQALGQGPQFIFQYYREEENGRGNFPPRFSGLQFPNYSSELNVNALELDDSALYLCASSPGGGELFFGEGSRLTVL.

This clonotype was recorded at least ten times. V usage is TRBV7-2 and J usage is TRBJ2-7; D tentatively fits TRBD1 or TRBD2 (5 bases each). From germline, CDR1 is SGHTA and CDR2 FQGNSA. This CDR3 region has 12 residues. V dropped 1 base and J dropped 6 bases, with 7 bases sitting between them. The CDR3 region is CASSLGGIEQYF. In DNA form, the CDR3 reads TGTGCCAGCAGCTTAGGGGGGATCGAGCAGTACTTC.

This clonotype was recorded a few times. The chain joins TRBV4-3 to TRBJ2-6; D is perhaps TRBD1 (6 bases). Germline V CDR1 and CDR2: LGHNA, YSLEER. The CDR3 is made up of 15 amino acids. V was trimmed by 1 base and J by 2 bases, leaving 6 bases between them. The CDR3 loop is CASSQAGAGANVLTF. The CDR3, as DNA: TGCGCCAGCAGCCAAGCAGGGGCTGGGGCCAACGTCCTGACTTTC.

This clonotype occurred many times. The gene calls are TRBV27 and TRBJ1-5; no firm D call. V was shortened by 2 bases and J by 2 bases, with 10 bases between the two germline ends. CDR3 size: 15 residues. Germline assignment: CDR1 MNHEY and CDR2 SMNVEV (reference sequence). The CDR3 here is CASSLGPEGNQPQHF. The CDR3 DNA follows: TGTGCCAGCAGTTTAGGTCCGGAGGGCAATCAGCCCCAGCATTTT.